Below, 16 T cell receptor beta chains from the same sample are listed, as sequenced in a study of CD8 T cells in ankylosing spondylitis (dated by TCRdb to 2016 to 2017). Broad study findings and their caveats: Blood from ankylosing spondylitis patients appeared to be characterized by a TCR beta motif composed of eight highly homologous amino acid variants.

No antigen is known for these receptors. Library creation used 5' RACE. The instrument given in TCRdb is Illumina HiSeq 2500. Using fastp trimming at Q25 and MiXCR clonotype assembly, TCRdb reanalyzed the public sequencing data and kept in-frame beta chains. Each CDR3 protein appears once, grouped with its most common genes and DNA. This sample gives 400,000 or so distinct CDR3 sequences in total; more than 25% of them show up just once. 0.89% of the sample rests with the top ten. The specimen sequenced was blood, either unsorted or a sorted T cell fraction (not recorded which). The receptors come from a male donor with ankylosing spondylitis.

This clonotype was detected only a few times. This chain connects TRBV2 to TRBJ1-1; 11 bases line up with TRBD1. The germline CDR1 and CDR2 sequences are SNHLY and FYNNEI. With V trimmed by 6 bases and J by 5 bases, 8 bases remained unmatched. The CDR3 loop spans 15 amino acids. CDR3 residues: CASRVAGTGGTEAFF. The CDR3 DNA follows: TGTGCCAGCAGGGTTGCCGGGACAGGGGGAACTGAAGCTTTCTTT.

This clonotype was recorded many times. This rearrangement joins TRBV12-3 or TRBV12-4 to TRBJ2-1; the match to TRBD2 covers 8 bases. Trimming cost V 6 bases and J 6 bases; bases outside gene matches: 10. This CDR3 spans 15 amino acids. The CDR3 bases are TGTGCCAGCAGATCCCCCGGGACTAGTTTCAATGAGCAGTTCTTC. Encoded protein: CASRSPGTSFNEQFF.

The sample holds a few counts of this clonotype. CDR3 sequence (DNA): TGTGCCAGCAGCAGCCTAGCGGGACTCACAGATACGCAGTATTTT. Amino acids: CASSSLAGLTDTQYF. The rearrangement joins TRBV5-5 to TRBJ2-3, with TRBD2 matching 9 bases. The J segment lost 2 bases and the V segment lost 4 bases, leaving 5 bases of the junction unmatched. This CDR3 has 15 amino acids. Germline V lookup: CDR1 SGHKS, CDR2 YYEKEE (reference sequence). The full variable domain, completed using reference TRBV5-5 and TRBJ2-3, is DAGVTQSPTHLIKTRGQQVTLRCSPISGHKSVSWYQQVLGQGPQFIFQYYEKEERGRGNFPDRFSARQFPNYSSELNVNALLLGDSALYLCASSSLAGLTDTQYFGPGTRLTVL.

This rearrangement joins TRBV2 to TRBJ1-1, with a weak D call TRBD1 (5 bases). Germline V gene sequence: CDR1 SNHLY, CDR2 FYNNEI. This CDR3 comprises 10 residues. V gave up 7 bases and J gave up 10 bases, with 10 bases separating them. Written as DNA, the CDR3 is TGTGCCAGCAACCCAAGGGGAGCTTTCTTT. Encoded protein: CASNPRGAFF.

This clonotype has a handful of counts. V and J are TRBV11-2 and TRBJ1-1, with no clear D. The V end lost 0 bases, the J end lost 3 bases, and 14 bases lay between the germline ends. The CDR3 spans 16 residues. The germline CDR1 and CDR2 sequences are SGHAT and FQNNGV. CDR3 amino acids: CASSLDLGEAYTEAFF. CDR3 DNA sequence: TGTGCCAGCAGCTTAGATCTCGGGGAGGCGTACACTGAAGCTTTCTTT.

This clonotype was found a few times. V usage is TRBV5-1 and J usage is TRBJ2-7; 12 nucleotides align to TRBD2. The junction had 4 bases not matched to a gene; V was cut back by 5 bases and J by 4 bases. Germline CDR1 reads SGHRS; CDR2 reads YFSETQ. The CDR3 is 14 amino acids. The DNA for the CDR3 is TGCGCCAGCAGGGATGGACTAGCGGGATACGAGCAGTACTTC. It translates to CASRDGLAGYEQYF. The entire variable domain, with the rest obtained from reference TRBV5-1 and TRBJ2-7, is as follows: KAGVTQTPRYLIKTRGQQVTLSCSPISGHRSVSWYQQTPGQGLQFLFEYFSETQRNKGNFPGRFSGRQFSNSRSEMNVSTLELGDSALYLCASRDGLAGYEQYFGPGTRLTVT.

This chain uses TRBV20-1 with TRBJ1-1, with no clear D. Germline V gene lookup returns CDR1 DFQATT and CDR2 SNEGSKA (reference sequence). CDR3 size: 13 residues. The germline V and J ends were trimmed by 5 bases and 1 base, with 11 bases remaining between them. CDR3 protein: CSAGTAGNTEAFF. In DNA, the CDR3 is TGCAGTGCTGGAACAGCGGGGAACACTGAAGCTTTCTTT.

The chain is built from TRBV24-1 and TRBJ1-2; 7 nucleotides agree with TRBD1. Trimming took 2 bases from V and 7 from J; bases not matched to a gene: 6. Germline CDR1 is KGHDR and CDR2 is SFDVKD. The CDR3 is 14 residues long. The CDR3 nucleotides read TGTGCCACCAGTGATTCAGGGGGATATCGTGGCTACACCTTC. Translation gives CATSDSGGYRGYTF.

There are a few counts of this clonotype. The chain is built from TRBV29-1 and TRBJ1-2, with 11 nucleotides matching TRBD1. Germline V CDR1 and CDR2: SQVTM, ANQGSEA. Losses at the gene ends were 7 bases for V and 5 bases for J; bases not matched to a gene: 3. CDR3 length: 12 residues. CDR3 DNA sequence: TGCAGCGGGGGGGACAGGGGGTATGGCTACACCTTC. Translation gives CSGGDRGYGYTF.

Ten or more counts support this clonotype. CDR3 nucleotides: TGTGCCAGCAGTTTCAATCAGCCCCAGCATTTT. This codes for CASSFNQPQHF. The V gene is TRBV28, the J gene TRBJ1-5; D is ambiguous. Trimming removed 3 bases from V and 3 bases from J, with 0 bases in between. The germline V gene encodes CDR1 MDHEN and CDR2 SYDVKM. This CDR3 comprises 11 residues.

The genes are TRBV19 and TRBJ1-5, with a weak D call TRBD1 (6 bases). The ends were cut back, 1 base at V and 3 bases at J, with 13 bases in the middle. CDR1 is LNHDA and CDR2 is SQIVND in the germline V gene (reference sequence). This CDR3 is 16 amino acids long. CDR3 nucleotide sequence: TGTGCCAGTAGTATAGGACGAAGGACAGACAATCAGCCCCAGCATTTT. It translates to CASSIGRRTDNQPQHF.

This clonotype was seen a few times. This chain links TRBV15 with TRBJ2-5; TRBD1 matches at 9 bases. Trimming took 1 base from V and 3 from J; bases not matched to a gene: 3. Germline V gene lookup returns CDR1 LNHNV and CDR2 YYDKDF (reference sequence). The CDR3 sequence is 15 residues long. Here the CDR3 reads CATSRAGTGKETQYF. CDR3 nucleotide sequence: TGTGCCACCAGCAGAGCCGGGACAGGGAAAGAGACCCAGTACTTC.

The chain recombines TRBV19 with TRBJ1-4; no clear D gene. This CDR3 contains 15 residues. From germline, CDR1 is LNHDA and CDR2 SQIVND (reference sequence). The V and J ends lost 3 bases and 13 bases respectively, with 21 bases between them. CDR3 in amino acids: CASSIRADVLYRLFF. DNA of the CDR3: TGTGCCAGTAGTATCCGGGCGGACGTTTTATATAGACTGTTTTTT.

This clonotype was observed a few times. This sequence joins TRBV24-1 and TRBJ2-1; TRBD2 agrees at 10 bases. Germline lookup yields CDR1 KGHDR and CDR2 SFDVKD. Germline trimming cut 9 bases from V and 1 base from J; bases unmatched to any gene: 2. CDR3 size: 14 residues. CDR3: CATGTSASYNEQFF. DNA of the CDR3: TGTGCCACCGGGACTAGCGCTTCCTACAATGAGCAGTTCTTC.

This rearrangement joins TRBV15 to TRBJ2-2, with D possibly being TRBD1 (6 bases). V lost 5 bases and J lost 0, with 10 bases in between. This CDR3 region has 15 residues. Germline CDR1 LNHNV, CDR2 YYDKDF (reference sequence). CDR3 sequence reads: CATSARTANTGELFF. The CDR3, as DNA: TGTGCCACCAGCGCCCGGACAGCGAACACCGGGGAGCTGTTTTTT.

The rearrangement links TRBV20-1 to TRBJ1-2; 7 bases match TRBD1. The CDR3 covers 13 residues. Germline CDR1 reads DFQATT; CDR2 reads SNEGSKA (reference sequence). Losses at the gene ends were 6 bases for V and 6 bases for J; bases not matched to a gene: 10. The CDR3 protein is CSAHINRGDGYTF. Written as DNA, the CDR3 is TGCAGTGCCCACATCAACAGGGGAGATGGCTACACCTTC.